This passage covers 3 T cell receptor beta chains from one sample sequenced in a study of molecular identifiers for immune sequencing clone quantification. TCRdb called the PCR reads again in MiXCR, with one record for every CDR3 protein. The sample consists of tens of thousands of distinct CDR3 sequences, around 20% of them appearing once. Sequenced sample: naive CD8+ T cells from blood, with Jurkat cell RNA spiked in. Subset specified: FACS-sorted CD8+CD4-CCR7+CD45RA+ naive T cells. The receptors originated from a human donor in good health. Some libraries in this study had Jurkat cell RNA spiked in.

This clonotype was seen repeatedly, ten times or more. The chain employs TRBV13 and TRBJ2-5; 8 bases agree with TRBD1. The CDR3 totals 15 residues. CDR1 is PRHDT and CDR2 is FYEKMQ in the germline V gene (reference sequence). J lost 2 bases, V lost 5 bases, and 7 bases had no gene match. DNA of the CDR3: TGTGCCAGCAGCCCCCTGGACAGGGATCAAGAGACCCAGTACTTC. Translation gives CASSPLDRDQETQYF.

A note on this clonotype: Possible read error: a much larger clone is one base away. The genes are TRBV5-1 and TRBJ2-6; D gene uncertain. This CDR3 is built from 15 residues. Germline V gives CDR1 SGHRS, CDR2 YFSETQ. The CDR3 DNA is TGCACCAGTACTGCTGGAGCGTCTGGGGCCAACGTCCTGACTTTC. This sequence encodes CTSTAGASGANVLTF.

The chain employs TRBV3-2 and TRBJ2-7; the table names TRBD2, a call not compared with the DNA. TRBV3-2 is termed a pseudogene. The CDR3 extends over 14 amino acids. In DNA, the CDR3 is TGTGCCAGCAGCCAAGATCAAGAGGGAGGCGAGCAGTACTTC. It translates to CASSQDQEGGEQYF.